The 30 T cell receptor beta chains below were found in one sample sequenced in a study of blood T cell repertoires in COVID-19. Sequenced by immunoSEQ multiplex PCR; TCRdb stores in-frame clones only, minus some. There are under 200,000 clones in the sample; less than 90% occur only once, and approximately 4.7% lies in the top ten. Source material: PBMCs or T cells enriched from blood (not recorded which). The source of these receptors is a woman in her 50s who had recovered from COVID-19.

J is TRBJ2-1 and V is TRBV29-1, with 10 bases matching TRBD2. V dropped 7 bases and J dropped 4; count of bases not matched to a gene: 4. The V gene's germline CDR1 is SQVTM and CDR2 ANQGSEA. This CDR3 comprises 13 residues. The CDR3 protein is CSAVTSGYNEQFF. CDR3 bases: TGCAGCGCCGTGACTAGCGGGTACAATGAGCAGTTCTTC.

The chain uses TRBV7-9 and TRBJ1-4; TRBD1 matches at 8 bases. Germline V CDR1 and CDR2: SEHNR, FQNEAQ (reference sequence). The CDR3 is 15 residues long. V was pared by 5 bases and J by 6 bases, with 8 bases of the junction left unmatched. This CDR3 reads CASSRRGLGDEKLFF. The DNA of the CDR3 is TGTGCCAGCAGCCGCAGGGGGCTAGGGGATGAAAAACTGTTTTTT.

The chain carries TRBV7-3 and TRBJ2-2; 8 bases line up with TRBD1. V lost 1 base and J lost 13; bases outside the gene matches: 11. The CDR3 spans 15 residues. Germline lookup yields CDR1 SGHTA and CDR2 FQGTGA. As DNA, the CDR3 is TGTGCCAGCAGCTTAAGTCCCCCTGGACAGGGAGGGCTGTTTTTT. It specifies CASSLSPPGQGGLFF.

This clone was observed once. The chain is built from TRBV5-1 and TRBJ2-6; TRBD1 agrees at 8 bases. V shed 0 bases and J 0 bases; nucleotides not matched to a gene: 8. This CDR3 comprises 19 residues. Per germline, CDR1 SGHRS and CDR2 YFSETQ. CDR3 coding DNA: TGCGCCAGCAGCTTGGCCGGTAACAGGGGGATCTCTGGGGCCAACGTCCTGACTTTC. This sequence encodes CASSLAGNRGISGANVLTF.

In this sample, this clone turned up a few times. This sequence joins TRBV2 and TRBJ1-1; tentative D call: TRBD1 (6 bases). CDR1 SNHLY and CDR2 FYNNEI come from the germline V gene. The CDR3 spans 15 residues. Trimming shortened V by 8 bases and J by 3 bases, and 19 bases separated the two germline ends. The CDR3 reads CASQRDAGADTEAFF. The CDR3 coding sequence is TGTGCCAGCCAGAGGGACGCGGGGGCCGACACTGAAGCTTTCTTT.

V gene TRBV10-1 combines with J gene TRBJ1-1, with D possibly TRBD1 on 6 matching bases. Between the trimmed V and J ends, which lost 8 bases and 0 bases, there was a span of 19 bases. CDR3 length: 16 amino acids. Germline CDR1 reads WNHNN; CDR2 reads SYGVQD (reference sequence). The CDR3 spells CASPPTGFCMNTEAFF. CDR3 sequence (DNA): TGCGCCAGCCCCCCTACAGGGTTCTGCATGAACACTGAAGCTTTCTTT.

The chain couples TRBV7-8 to TRBJ1-2, with TRBD1 as a possible D gene (5 bases). The length of the CDR3 is 15 residues. V was pared by 1 base and J by 5 bases, with 14 bases between. Germline-derived CDR1 and CDR2 are SGHVS and FQNEAQ. The DNA of the CDR3 is TGTGCCAGCAGCTTAGGGGGCGCTTCTAGGTATGGCTACACCTTC. Protein: CASSLGGASRYGYTF.

The J gene is TRBJ1-1, the V gene TRBV4-3, with TRBD1 as a possible D gene (5 bases). Germline-derived CDR1 and CDR2 are LGHNA and YSLEER. The CDR3 covers 15 residues. The ends were cut back, 4 bases at V and 6 bases at J, with 18 bases in the middle. For the CDR3, the DNA is TGCGCCAGCAGCCGGGCAATTGGGGCTGAGGCTGAAGCTTTCTTT. This gives the protein CASSRAIGAEAEAFF.

This chain connects TRBV6-5 to TRBJ2-2; D possibly corresponds to TRBD1 (5 bases). V was pared by 4 bases and J by 1 base, with 7 bases between. The CDR3 covers 14 residues. The germline V gene has CDR1 MNHEY and CDR2 SVGAGI. The CDR3 protein is CASSSTVNTGELFF. The DNA of the CDR3 is TGTGCCAGCAGTTCGACAGTGAACACCGGGGAGCTGTTTTTT.

The chain couples TRBV6-5 to TRBJ2-3; TRBD2 matches at 8 bases. V gave up 6 bases and J gave up 7 bases; unmatched junction bases: 6. This CDR3 has 13 residues. Germline CDR1 reads MNHEY; CDR2 reads SVGAGI. CDR3 residues: CASRTGLAYTQYF. In nucleotides, the CDR3 is TGTGCCAGCAGAACTGGACTAGCATATACGCAGTATTTT.

The CDR3 reads CATSDFDREIGNTIYF. CDR3 sequence (DNA): TGTGCCACCAGTGATTTCGACAGAGAGATAGGAAACACCATATATTTT. J is TRBJ1-3 and V is TRBV24-1, with a weak D call TRBD1 (5 bases). Per germline, CDR1 KGHDR and CDR2 SFDVKD. CDR3 size: 16 residues. Trimming took off 1 base at V and 4 bases at J, with 13 bases between the two ends.

This clone came up a few times. The sample has other DNA sequences that encode this CDR3 too. The gene calls are TRBV3-1 (or the pseudogene TRBV3-2) and TRBJ2-5, with 8 bases aligning to TRBD2. The junction had 2 bases not matched to a gene; V was cut back by 1 base and J by 1 base. Germline CDR1 and CDR2: LGHDT and YNNKEL (reference sequence). The CDR3 consists of 15 residues. The chain's CDR3 is CASSQVLAGQETQYF. CDR3 DNA sequence: TGTGCCAGCAGCCAAGTGCTAGCGGGCCAAGAGACCCAGTACTTC.

The chain joins TRBV7-9 to TRBJ1-1; D remains unclear. CDR1 SEHNR and CDR2 FQNEAQ come from the germline V gene (reference sequence). This CDR3 spans 12 amino acids. Trimming took 4 bases from V and 6 from J, leaving 9 bases between them. The CDR3 DNA sequence: TGTGCCAGCAGCTCCCAGTTCTCTGAAGCTTTCTTT. This gives the protein CASSSQFSEAFF.

In its sample, this clone was seen a few times. The CDR3 here is CASSLHLAPNQPQHF. The DNA of the CDR3 is TGTGCCAGCAGCTTGCATTTGGCCCCCAATCAGCCCCAGCATTTT. The V and J genes are TRBV5-8 and TRBJ1-5; D is unclear. Germline loops: CDR1 SGHTS, CDR2 YDEGEE. V lost 1 base and J 3 bases, leaving 11 bases between the germline ends. The CDR3 totals 15 residues.

The chain combines TRBV15 with TRBJ2-1; possible D gene TRBD2, 5 bases. The CDR3 spans 15 residues. The ends were cut back, 3 bases at V and 0 bases at J, with 9 bases in the middle. The germline gives CDR1 LNHNV, CDR2 YYDKDF (reference sequence). The chain's CDR3 is CATSRQDSSYNEQFF. CDR3 nucleotide sequence: TGTGCCACCAGCAGGCAGGACTCCTCCTACAATGAGCAGTTCTTC.

This chain joins TRBV7-9 and TRBJ1-2; 12 bases fit TRBD1. V lost 2 bases and J lost 4; bases outside the gene matches: 5. The length of the CDR3 is 16 residues. Germline CDR1 and CDR2: SEHNR and FQNEAQ (reference sequence). The CDR3 DNA reads TGTGCCAGCAGCTTAAAGGGGACAGGGGGCTTCTATGGCTACACCTTC. Its translation is CASSLKGTGGFYGYTF.

The genes are TRBV6-5 and TRBJ1-1; TRBD1 is a possible D gene (6 bases). This CDR3 comprises 15 residues. Deletions cut 6 bases from V and 5 bases from J, with 19 bases between. The germline CDR1 and CDR2 sequences are MNHEY and SVGAGI. The CDR3 coding sequence is TGTGCCAGCAGGAATATGGGAGGGGGGCAAACTGAAGCTTTCTTT. This translates into CASRNMGGGQTEAFF.

The chain joins TRBV4-2 to TRBJ2-3; 10 positions agree with TRBD2. CDR3 length: 16 residues. Trimming removed 0 bases from V and 5 bases from J; junction bases left unmatched: 5. The germline V gene has CDR1 LGHNA and CDR2 YNFKEQ. The chain's CDR3 is CASSQDRASGGDTQYF. Here the CDR3 DNA reads TGTGCCAGCAGCCAAGACCGGGCTAGCGGGGGAGATACGCAGTATTTT.

The chain is built from TRBV5-4 and TRBJ2-2; D gene unclear. Trimming shortened V by 3 bases and J by 7 bases, and 13 bases separated the two germline ends. CDR3 length equals 14 residues. From germline, CDR1 is SGHNT and CDR2 YYREEE (reference sequence). CDR3 DNA sequence: TGTGCCAGCAGCTCGACCCGCGGCGGCGGGGAGCTGTTTTTT. Translated: CASSSTRGGGELFF.

V usage is TRBV6-2 or TRBV6-3 and J usage is TRBJ2-1; a weak D match, TRBD1 (5 bases). V gave up 2 bases and J gave up 10 bases, with 24 bases separating them. CDR3 length equals 17 residues. Germline lookup yields CDR1 MNHEY and CDR2 SVGEGT. DNA for the CDR3: TGTGCCAGCAGTTACCGGTTGGGGCAGGTCCTGAGTTACGAGCAGTTCTTC. Amino acid sequence: CASSYRLGQVLSYEQFF.

As for this clone: The identical CDR3 is also encoded by other nucleotide sequences in the sample. V and J are TRBV7-9 and TRBJ1-5; the match to TRBD1 covers 7 bases. Germline CDR1 is SEHNR and CDR2 is FQNEAQ (reference sequence). The CDR3 covers 15 residues. V dropped 1 base and J dropped 3; count of bases not matched to a gene: 3. The CDR3, as DNA: TGTGCCAGCAGCTTAGGACAGGGCAACAATCAGCCCCAGCATTTT. Its protein is CASSLGQGNNQPQHF.

The chain uses TRBV6-5 and TRBJ1-2; no reliable D call. Germline V lookup: CDR1 MNHEY, CDR2 SVGAGI. CDR3 length: 14 residues. V was pared by 0 bases and J by 8 bases, with 13 bases between. CDR3 coding DNA: TGTGCCAGCAGTTACTCGATCCGGGTCGAGGGCTACACCTTC. Its protein is CASSYSIRVEGYTF.

The chain combines TRBV7-8 with TRBJ2-6; D uncertain. CDR1 and CDR2 from the germline V gene are SGHVS and FQNEAQ. The CDR3 is 19 residues long. Trimming shortened V by 5 bases and J by 4 bases, and 24 bases separated the two germline ends. CDR3 sequence reads: CASSPRPLAGSGGANVLTF. CDR3 nucleotide sequence: TGTGCCAGCAGCCCAAGGCCCCTCGCTGGGTCCGGGGGGGCCAACGTCCTGACTTTC.

The gene calls are TRBV10-3 and TRBJ1-2; D is undetermined. There are 14 residues in the CDR3. Trimming took off 3 bases at V and 4 bases at J, with 12 bases between the two ends. CDR1 ENHRY and CDR2 SYGVKD come from the germline V gene. In DNA, the CDR3 is TGTGCCATCAGTGATTTTAGCGACTTCTATGGCTACACCTTC. It encodes CAISDFSDFYGYTF.

This clone showed up just a few times. The rearrangement uses TRBV7-9 and TRBJ2-2, with D perhaps matching TRBD2 (6 bases). V gave up 2 bases and J gave up 6 bases, with 16 bases separating them. CDR3 length: 16 amino acids. CDR1 is SEHNR, CDR2 FQNEAQ, per germline (reference sequence). This CDR3 reads CASSLKSPLAAGELFF. The CDR3 nucleotides are TGTGCCAGCAGCTTAAAATCCCCACTAGCCGCCGGGGAGCTGTTTTTT.

This chain connects TRBV7-3 to TRBJ1-1; D remains unclear. Trimming took 3 bases from V and 2 from J, leaving 7 bases between them. The CDR3 is made up of 13 amino acids. CDR1 and CDR2 from the germline V gene are SGHTA and FQGTGA. The CDR3 loop is CASSLTGNTEAFF. The DNA for the CDR3 is TGTGCCAGCAGCTTGACGGGAAACACTGAAGCTTTCTTT.

This chain connects TRBV7-9 to TRBJ2-1; 13 nucleotides match TRBD2. The CDR3 is made up of 15 amino acids. The V segment lost 4 bases and the J segment 6 bases; nucleotides outside the gene matches: 3. Germline CDR1 SEHNR, CDR2 FQNEAQ (reference sequence). CDR3 sequence (DNA): TGTGCCAGCAGCTCCCGACTAGCGGGGGGCAATGAGCAGTTCTTC. Translation gives CASSSRLAGGNEQFF.

V usage is TRBV7-2 and J usage is TRBJ2-3; TRBD2 agrees at 13 bases. Trimming took 1 base from V and 6 from J; bases not matched to a gene: 4. The germline gives CDR1 SGHTA, CDR2 FQGNSA. CDR3 length equals 16 residues. CDR3 sequence (DNA): TGTGCCAGCAGCTTAGGACTAGCGGGGGGCAGGGATACGCAGTATTTT. This encodes CASSLGLAGGRDTQYF.

The chain is built from TRBV6-1 and TRBJ1-4; D is ambiguous. The V gene's germline CDR1 is MNHNS and CDR2 SASEGT. Between the trimmed V and J ends, which lost 0 bases and 7 bases, there was a span of 15 bases. The CDR3 contains 16 residues. The CDR3 region is CASSEAFAGLSEKLFF. CDR3 nucleotides: TGTGCCAGCAGTGAAGCGTTTGCGGGTTTGAGTGAAAAACTGTTTTTT.

The gene calls are TRBV11-3 and TRBJ1-1; D is unclear. Germline CDR1 and CDR2: SGHNT and YENEEA. V lost 5 bases and J lost 0, with 13 bases in between. This CDR3 has 15 residues. The CDR3: CASSPLIGLNTEAFF. The DNA of the CDR3 is TGTGCCAGCAGCCCCCTCATCGGTTTGAACACTGAAGCTTTCTTT.